This record covers a single T cell receptor (beta chain). Its specificity is unknown. Starting material of 500 to 600 ng total RNA yielded TCR beta cDNA via a constant-region primer. Slightly modified ARM-PCR served as the procedure for the TCR beta libraries. These libraries came from three rounds of nested multiplex PCR. Two initial PCR rounds of about 11 cycles each paired TRBV1-TRBV30 forward primers with a C-beta reverse primer. TCRdb itself ran the multiplex PCR reads through MiXCR, one entry per CDR3 protein. The sample consists of roughly 78,000 distinct CDR3 sequences, 71% of them appearing once. Trimming pared 6 bases from V and 4 bases from J, leaving 22 bases between. This CDR3 is 16 amino acids long. The germline V gene encodes CDR1 MNHEY and CDR2 SVGAGI. The data were taken from a study of tumor-infiltrating lymphocytes in primary liver carcinoma. Findings and caveats of the study: Pairs of tumor regions overlapped more than tumor-adjacent and tumor-blood pairs did. Significantly greater top-250-clone fractions characterized tumors relative to blood (p = 0.039).

Taking 20-30 mg of unsorted bulk tissue, the authors co-extracted RNA and DNA. Chronic HBV infection, untreated so far, was present in the patients. Every tumor was sampled at five separate regions. This rearrangement joins TRBV6-5 to TRBJ2-7, with a tentative D call TRBD2 (6 bases). The sequence was obtained from a woman aged 60-75 years with primary liver carcinoma and hepatitis B virus infection. The source material was liver tumor tissue from sampling region 4. Subset given: tumor region T4, right-lateral pole. The CDR3 region is CASRPTPGRDSYEQYF. The DNA of the CDR3 is TGTGCCAGCAGACCGACCCCAGGACGGGACTCGTACGAGCAGTACTTC.